The 14 T cell receptor beta chains below were found in one sample sequenced in a study of T-cell reconstitution after alpha-beta-depleted transplantation in children. Unique molecular identifiers tagged the TCRbeta library. MiXCR, run by TCRdb on the PCR reads, gives a single entry per CDR3 protein. Of around 500,000 distinct CDR3 sequences listed, under 25% are singletons. The specimen was PBMCs, mostly from graft donor cells, collected 360 days after TCRalphabeta/CD19-depleted stem cell transplant. Receptors originate from a boy less than two years old who had a stem cell transplant for acute myeloid leukemia, so the T cells may come from the graft donor.

This clonotype was found a few times. J is TRBJ2-5 and V is TRBV4-2; 8 bases match TRBD1. In germline, CDR1 is LGHNA, CDR2 YNFKEQ. The CDR3 is 16 amino acids. The junction had 7 bases not matched to a gene; V was cut back by 2 bases and J by 2 bases. In DNA, the CDR3 is TGTGCCAGCAGCCAATTCGTCAGGGGGCGTCAAGAGACCCAGTACTTC. Its protein is CASSQFVRGRQETQYF.

In nucleotides, the CDR3 is TGCAGTGCTAGTACGGACACTGGTGGCTACACCTTC. Residues: CSASTDTGGYTF. V and J are TRBV20-1 and TRBJ1-2; tentatively, D is TRBD1 (5 bases). Germline values: CDR1 DFQATT, CDR2 SNEGSKA (reference sequence). V was cut by 3 bases and J by 7 bases, with 12 bases left in between. The CDR3 is 12 residues long.

The table lists this clonotype with a few counts. The rearrangement uses TRBV9 and TRBJ2-1; possibly TRBD1 for D (5 bases). The CDR3 has 16 amino acids. Germline CDR1 SGDLS, CDR2 YYNGEE. The V and J ends lost 2 bases and 2 bases respectively, with 14 bases between them. The CDR3 loop reads CASSVEGRDPYNEQFF. CDR3 DNA: TGTGCCAGCAGCGTCGAAGGCAGGGATCCCTACAATGAGCAGTTCTTC.

A single count supports this clonotype. J is TRBJ2-3 and V is TRBV6-1; the match to TRBD2 covers 12 bases. The CDR3 runs 15 residues. CDR1 and CDR2 from the germline V gene are MNHNS and SASEGT. After removal of 5 bases from V and 3 bases from J, the junction contained 3 bases not matched to a gene. The DNA for the CDR3 is TGTGCCAGCAGTCGCGGACTAGCGGGGACAGATACGCAGTATTTT. It yields the protein CASSRGLAGTDTQYF.

This clonotype was seen only a few times. The rearrangement links TRBV18 to TRBJ2-5; maybe TRBD1 (7 bases). The length of the CDR3 is 15 residues. V lost 2 bases, J lost 4 bases, and 14 bases lay in between. Germline CDR1 is KGHSH and CDR2 is LQKENI. CDR3 amino acids: CASSPEAGGRETQYF. CDR3 nucleotides: TGTGCCAGCTCACCAGAGGCAGGGGGGCGAGAGACCCAGTACTTC.

CDR3 sequence (DNA): TGTGCCAGCAGTTACTCGAGGGACCTATATGGCTACACCTTC. Its translation: CASSYSRDLYGYTF. The J gene is TRBJ1-2, the V gene TRBV6-5; perhaps TRBD1 as D (5 bases). The CDR3 is 14 residues long. Germline assignment: CDR1 MNHEY and CDR2 SVGAGI. The V end lost 0 bases, the J end lost 5 bases, and 10 bases lay between the germline ends.

The chain employs TRBV15 and TRBJ2-1; D is uncertain. The germline V gene has CDR1 LNHNV and CDR2 YYDKDF (reference sequence). The CDR3 sequence is 14 residues long. V lost 0 bases, J lost 6 bases, and 9 bases lay in between. The CDR3 bases are TGTGCCACCAGCAGAGAGGCCAGATCCAATGAGCAGTTCTTC. Translation gives CATSREARSNEQFF.

This clonotype was recorded many times. CDR3 coding DNA: TGTGCCAGCAGTTACTCGGGCCTAGCCCGCACAGATACGCAGTATTTT. The encoded protein is CASSYSGLARTDTQYF. The chain joins TRBV6-5 to TRBJ2-3, with TRBD2 as a possible D gene (5 bases). Germline CDR1 and CDR2: MNHEY and SVGAGI. The ends were cut back, 0 bases at V and 1 base at J, with 11 bases in the middle. The CDR3 covers 16 residues.

In this sample, this clonotype turned up a few times. The chain links TRBV20-1 to TRBJ2-7; D call uncertain. This CDR3 contains 13 residues. Germline V gene lookup returns CDR1 DFQATT and CDR2 SNEGSKA (reference sequence). V was trimmed by 0 bases and J by 3 bases, leaving 9 bases between them. The CDR3 here is CSAREDLLYEQYV. CDR3 bases: TGCAGTGCTAGAGAGGATCTCCTCTACGAGCAGTACGTC.

This clonotype has only a few counts. The rearrangement uses TRBV6-2 or TRBV6-3 and TRBJ1-3; 10 bases are a match to TRBD1. CDR1 MNHEY and CDR2 SVGEGT come from the germline V gene. The CDR3 length is 21 residues. J was trimmed by 2 bases and V by 2 bases; bases with no gene match: 18. The CDR3 nucleotides are TGTGCCAGCAGTTACCACCCGGGGACAGGGGATGGAGACAGAACTGGAAACACCATATATTTT. Encoded protein: CASSYHPGTGDGDRTGNTIYF.

A few counts support this clonotype. V and J are TRBV20-1 and TRBJ1-2, with D unresolved. Germline V lookup: CDR1 DFQATT, CDR2 SNEGSKA (reference sequence). This CDR3 has 15 amino acids. V was clipped by 3 bases and J by 0 bases, with 14 bases between them. Written as DNA, the CDR3 is TGCAGTGCTAGTCCTAGGGCACAAGCTAACTATGGCTACACCTTC. Translating gives CSASPRAQANYGYTF.

The chain employs TRBV5-1 and TRBJ1-1; D unclear. The V end was cut by 0 bases, the J end by 0 bases, with 15 bases between. This CDR3 has 17 residues. CDR1 SGHRS and CDR2 YFSETQ come from the germline V gene. CDR3: CASSLAVGKGMNTEAFF. Written as DNA, the CDR3 is TGCGCCAGCAGCTTGGCCGTGGGAAAGGGCATGAACACTGAAGCTTTCTTT.

The rearrangement joins TRBV7-6 to TRBJ2-2; 9 positions match TRBD1. The CDR3 totals 16 residues. CDR1 and CDR2 (germline): SGHVS, FNYEAQ. V shed 5 bases, J shed 2 bases, and the junction held 6 bases outside the gene matches. This CDR3 is CASSAGQGRNTGELFF. CDR3 DNA: TGTGCCAGCAGCGCCGGACAGGGGCGAAACACCGGGGAGCTGTTTTTT.

This clonotype was counted at least ten times. The V and J genes are TRBV7-9 and TRBJ2-1; the match to TRBD2 covers 7 bases. This CDR3 has 16 residues. The trim removed 5 bases at V and 4 bases at J, leaving 11 bases unmatched. Germline values: CDR1 SEHNR, CDR2 FQNEAQ (reference sequence). This chain's CDR3 is CASSPPGLGEYNEQFF. DNA for the CDR3: TGTGCCAGCAGCCCACCAGGACTAGGGGAATACAATGAGCAGTTCTTC.